This is a list of T cell receptor beta chains from one sample in a study of beta chain features in type 1 diabetes. Only in-frame clones appear in the TCRdb table, and some are missing; sequencing was by immunoSEQ multiplex PCR. The data show 250,000 to 300,000 clones, roughly a quarter seen once. The sequenced material came from naive CD4+ T cells from blood. These receptor sequences come from a woman aged 25-40 years with type 1 diabetes. Each CDR3 is given with its conserved first and last residue. The D gene is left open where the match is weak. A row's size may be missing; if present it is once, few, many or a size class.

j_gene: TRBJ2-7; v_gene: TRBV13; d_gene: TRBD2; abundance: few; CDR3nt: TGTGCCAGCCGCCCAGGGGGTAGCGGGAGTTACGAGCAGTACTTC; CDR3aa: CASRPGGSGSYEQYF
j_gene: TRBJ2-3; v_gene: TRBV9; d_gene: TRBD2; abundance: .; CDR3nt: TGTGCCAGCAGCGTAGATGGTCGACTAGCGGGGGGGAATACGCAGTATTTT; CDR3aa: CASSVDGRLAGGNTQYF
j_gene: TRBJ1-3; v_gene: TRBV4-1; d_gene: .; abundance: few; CDR3nt: TGCGCCAGCAGCCAAGAGGGCTTTTCTGGAAACACCATATATTTT; CDR3aa: CASSQEGFSGNTIYF
j_gene: TRBJ1-1; v_gene: TRBV28; d_gene: TRBD1; abundance: few; CDR3nt: TGTGCCAGCAGTCCCAGGACAGGGGCCAGGAACACTGAAGCTTTCTTT; CDR3aa: CASSPRTGARNTEAFF
j_gene: TRBJ2-7; v_gene: TRBV30; d_gene: TRBD2; abundance: .; CDR3nt: TGTGCCTGGACCGGGACTAGCGGGAGCGGGGAGCAGTACTTC; CDR3aa: CAWTGTSGSGEQYF
j_gene: TRBJ2-1; v_gene: TRBV2; d_gene: .; abundance: .; CDR3nt: TGTGCCAGAGGCCTGAGGTACAATGAGCAGTTCTTC; CDR3aa: CARGLRYNEQFF
j_gene: TRBJ2-3; v_gene: TRBV29-1; d_gene: TRBD2; abundance: .; CDR3nt: TGCAGCGTTGGGGTACGACTAGCAGCCACAGATACGCAGTATTTT; CDR3aa: CSVGVRLAATDTQYF
j_gene: TRBJ2-5; v_gene: TRBV29-1; d_gene: TRBD2; abundance: .; CDR3nt: TGCAGCGTTGACTCTACTAGCGGTCAAGAGACCCAGTACTTC; CDR3aa: CSVDSTSGQETQYF
j_gene: TRBJ2-5; v_gene: TRBV4-1; d_gene: TRBD2; abundance: .; CDR3nt: TGCGCCAGCAGGCGCAGCGGGAGAGGTGGTAGGGAGACCCAGTACTTC; CDR3aa: CASRRSGRGGRETQYF
j_gene: TRBJ2-2; v_gene: TRBV25-1; d_gene: .; abundance: .; CDR3nt: TGTGCCAGCAGCTCTAACGCCAAGAACACCGGGGAGCTGTTTTTT; CDR3aa: CASSSNAKNTGELFF
j_gene: TRBJ2-2; v_gene: TRBV7-9; d_gene: TRBD2; abundance: few; CDR3nt: TGTGCCAGCAGCTTAGACCGACTAGCGGGAGACACCGGGGAGCTGTTTTTT; CDR3aa: CASSLDRLAGDTGELFF
j_gene: TRBJ2-7; v_gene: TRBV30; d_gene: .; abundance: .; CDR3nt: TGTGCCTGGAGGCCCTACACTCCGACTAGACCCTACGAGCAGTACTTC; CDR3aa: CAWRPYTPTRPYEQYF
j_gene: TRBJ2-5; v_gene: TRBV19; d_gene: .; abundance: few; CDR3nt: TGTGCCAGTAGTACGCCGGGTCTACAAGAGACCCAGTACTTC; CDR3aa: CASSTPGLQETQYF